This TCR beta chain was profiled in a study of shared clonotypes between healthy human individuals. This table comes from immunoSEQ multiplex PCR, and its TCRdb copy is limited to in-frame clones, with some not included. Here the sample spans about 92,000 clones, approximately 51% being singletons. CDR3 length equals 13 residues. Per germline, CDR1 SQVTM and CDR2 ANQGSEA. The receptor was isolated from a middle-aged woman in good health. Some clones in this sample may be carry-over from other donors' samples. The rearrangement uses TRBV29-1 and TRBJ2-7; 7 bases align to TRBD1. The specimen was PBMCs. CDR3 bases: TGCAGTGCATCCAGACAGGGTATTGGCGAGCAGTACTTC. This translates into CSASRQGIGEQYF.